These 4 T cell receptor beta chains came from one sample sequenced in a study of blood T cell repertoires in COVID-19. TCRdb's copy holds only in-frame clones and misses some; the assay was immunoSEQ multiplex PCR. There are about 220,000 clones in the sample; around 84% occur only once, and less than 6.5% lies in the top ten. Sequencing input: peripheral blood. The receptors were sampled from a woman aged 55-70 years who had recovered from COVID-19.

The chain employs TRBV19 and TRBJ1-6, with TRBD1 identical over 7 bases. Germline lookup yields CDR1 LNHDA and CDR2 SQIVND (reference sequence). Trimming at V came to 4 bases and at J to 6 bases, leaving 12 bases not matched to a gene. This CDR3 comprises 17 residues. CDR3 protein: CASSRGDSGGPNSPLHF. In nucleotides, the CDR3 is TGTGCCAGTAGTAGGGGGGACAGTGGTGGTCCTAATTCACCCCTCCACTTT.

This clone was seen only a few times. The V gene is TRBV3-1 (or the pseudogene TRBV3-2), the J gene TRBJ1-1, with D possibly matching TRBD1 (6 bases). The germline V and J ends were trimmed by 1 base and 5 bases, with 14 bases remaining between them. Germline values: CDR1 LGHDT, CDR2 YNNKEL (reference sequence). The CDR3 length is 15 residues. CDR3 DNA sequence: TGTGCCAGCAGCCAAGGTGTAGGGGGGGAGACTGAAGCTTTCTTT. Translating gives CASSQGVGGETEAFF.

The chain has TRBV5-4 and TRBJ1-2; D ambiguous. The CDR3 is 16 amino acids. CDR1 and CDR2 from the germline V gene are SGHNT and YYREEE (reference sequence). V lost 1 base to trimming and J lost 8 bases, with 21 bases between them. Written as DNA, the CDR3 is TGTGCCAGCAGCTTGCCGGAGTTACGATCGGTCATGGGCTACACCTTC. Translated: CASSLPELRSVMGYTF. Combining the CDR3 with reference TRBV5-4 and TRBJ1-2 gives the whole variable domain ETGVTQSPTHLIKTRGQQVTLRCSSQSGHNTVSWYQQALGQGPQFIFQYYREEENGRGNFPPRFSGLQFPNYSSELNVNALELDDSALYLCASSLPELRSVMGYTFGSGTRLTVV.

The CDR3 loop reads CASSPKDRANYGYTF. The CDR3 DNA reads as TGTGCCAGCAGCCCTAAGGACAGGGCCAACTATGGCTACACCTTC. The chain links TRBV11-2 to TRBJ1-2; 8 nucleotides agree with TRBD1. This CDR3 region has 15 residues. Germline V gives CDR1 SGHAT, CDR2 FQNNGV. The J segment lost 2 bases and the V segment lost 5 bases, leaving 7 bases of the junction unmatched.